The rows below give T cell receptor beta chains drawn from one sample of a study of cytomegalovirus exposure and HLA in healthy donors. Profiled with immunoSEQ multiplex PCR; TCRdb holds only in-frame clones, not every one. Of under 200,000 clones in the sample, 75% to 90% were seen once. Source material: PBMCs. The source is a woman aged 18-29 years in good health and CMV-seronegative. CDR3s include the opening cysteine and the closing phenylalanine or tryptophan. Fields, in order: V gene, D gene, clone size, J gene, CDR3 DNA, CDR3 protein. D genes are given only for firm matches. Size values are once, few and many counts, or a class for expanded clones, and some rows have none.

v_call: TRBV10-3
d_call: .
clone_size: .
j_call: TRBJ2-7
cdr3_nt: TGTGCCACGGCGGGGAACTACGAGCAGTACTTC
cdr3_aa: CATAGNYEQYF

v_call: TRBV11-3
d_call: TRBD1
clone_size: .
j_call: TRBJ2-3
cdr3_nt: TGTGCCAGCAGCGAGGCGGACAGGGTCCCCACAGATACGCAGTATTTT
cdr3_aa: CASSEADRVPTDTQYF

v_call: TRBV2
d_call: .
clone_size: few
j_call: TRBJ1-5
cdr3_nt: TGTGCCAGCAGTCAGGGTAGTATCGGTCAGCCCCAGCATTTT
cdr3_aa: CASSQGSIGQPQHF

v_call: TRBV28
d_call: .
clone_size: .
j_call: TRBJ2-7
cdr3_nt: TGTGCCACCCTCGGGACTTCCTACGAGCAGTACTTC
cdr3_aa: CATLGTSYEQYF

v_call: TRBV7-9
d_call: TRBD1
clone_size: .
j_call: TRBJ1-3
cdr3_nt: TGTGCCAGCAGCTTAGCGGGACAGGGGGGAGACACCATATATTTT
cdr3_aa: CASSLAGQGGDTIYF

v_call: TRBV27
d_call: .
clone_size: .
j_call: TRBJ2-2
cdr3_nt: TGTGCCAGCAGAGAGAGGGTTTTACCCAACACCGGGGAGCTGTTTTTT
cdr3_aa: CASRERVLPNTGELFF

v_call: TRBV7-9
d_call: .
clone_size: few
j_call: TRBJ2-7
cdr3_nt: TGTGCCAGCAGCTTAGGGCAGGGAGGATCCTACGAGCAGTACTTC
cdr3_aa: CASSLGQGGSYEQYF

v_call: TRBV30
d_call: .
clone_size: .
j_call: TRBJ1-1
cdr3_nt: TGTGCCTGGAGTGGGCTCCGATCGAACACTGAAGCTTTCTTT
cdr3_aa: CAWSGLRSNTEAFF

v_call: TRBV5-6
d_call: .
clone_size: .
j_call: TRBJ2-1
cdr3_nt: TGTGCCAGCAGCTTGGTCACCAGCTCCTACAATGAGCAGTTCTTC
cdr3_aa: CASSLVTSSYNEQFF

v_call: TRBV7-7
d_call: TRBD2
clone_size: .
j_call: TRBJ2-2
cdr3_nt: TGTGCCAGCAGTGTAGAGCGGGGCGCGGACGGGGAGCTGTTTTTT
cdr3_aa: CASSVERGADGELFF

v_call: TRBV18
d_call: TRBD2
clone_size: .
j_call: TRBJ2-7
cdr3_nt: TGTGCCAGCTCACCAACCTTCGGGGGTAGCGGGGGGCCCTACGAGCAGTACTTC
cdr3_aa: CASSPTFGGSGGPYEQYF

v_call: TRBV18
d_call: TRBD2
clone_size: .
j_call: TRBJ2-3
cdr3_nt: TGTGCCAGCTCATCTAGCGGGGGCGGCACAGATACGCAGTATTTT
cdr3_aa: CASSSSGGGTDTQYF

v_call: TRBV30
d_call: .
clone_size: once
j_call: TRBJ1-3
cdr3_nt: TGTGCCTGGGATGGACTCTCTGGAAACACCATATATTTT
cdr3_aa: CAWDGLSGNTIYF

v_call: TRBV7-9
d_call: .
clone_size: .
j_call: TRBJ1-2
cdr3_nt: TGTGCCAGCAGCTTCGACAAGGCCAGCTACACCTTC
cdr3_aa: CASSFDKASYTF

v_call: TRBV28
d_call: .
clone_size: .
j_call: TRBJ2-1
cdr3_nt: TGTGCCACCGAGCGCCCGAGCTCCTACAATGAGCAGTTCTTC
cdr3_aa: CATERPSSYNEQFF

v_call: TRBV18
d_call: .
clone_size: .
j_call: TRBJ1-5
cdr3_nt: TGTGCCAGCTCAGCCACAGGACCCCAGCATTTT
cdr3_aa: CASSATGPQHF

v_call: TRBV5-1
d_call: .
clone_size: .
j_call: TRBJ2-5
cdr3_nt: TGCGCCAGCAGCTTGGCCTCAGGGGGAGGCGTTAGCTTAGAGACCCAGTACTTC
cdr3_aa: CASSLASGGGVSLETQYF

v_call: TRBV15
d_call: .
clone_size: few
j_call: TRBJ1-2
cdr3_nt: TGTGCCACCAGCAGACCCTCCGATGGCTACACCTTC
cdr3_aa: CATSRPSDGYTF

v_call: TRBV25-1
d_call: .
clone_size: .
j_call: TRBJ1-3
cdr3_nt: TGTGCCAGCAGTTCGAGCTCGGGGACCATATATTTT
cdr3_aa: CASSSSSGTIYF

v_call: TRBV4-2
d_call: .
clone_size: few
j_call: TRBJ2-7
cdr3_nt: TGTGCCAGCAGCCAAACCGGGTCCAATCTCTACGAGCAGTACTTC
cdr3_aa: CASSQTGSNLYEQYF

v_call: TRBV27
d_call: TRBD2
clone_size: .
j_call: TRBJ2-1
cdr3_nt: TGTGCCAGCAGTTTTGGCGGGAGTCTTACTGTCAGTGAGCAGTTCTTC
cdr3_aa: CASSFGGSLTVSEQFF

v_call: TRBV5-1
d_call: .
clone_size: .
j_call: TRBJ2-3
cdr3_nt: TGCGCCAGCAGCTGGGGGCCAGGGGCCGGGACAGATACGCAGTATTTT
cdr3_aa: CASSWGPGAGTDTQYF

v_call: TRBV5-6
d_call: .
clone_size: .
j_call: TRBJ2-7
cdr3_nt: TGTGCCAGCAGCTTGTGGGACTCTCCCTACGAGCAGTACTTC
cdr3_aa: CASSLWDSPYEQYF

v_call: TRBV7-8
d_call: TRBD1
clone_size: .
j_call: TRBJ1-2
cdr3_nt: TGTGCCAGCAGCGTCACAGGGGGAACCTATGGCTACACCTTC
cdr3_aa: CASSVTGGTYGYTF

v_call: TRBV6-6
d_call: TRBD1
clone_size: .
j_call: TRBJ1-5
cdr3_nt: TGTGCCAGCAGTGTAACAGGGGAGAGTCAGCCCCAGCATTTT
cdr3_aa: CASSVTGESQPQHF

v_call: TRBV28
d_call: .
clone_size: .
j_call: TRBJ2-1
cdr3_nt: TGTGCCTCAAACTCCTACAATGAGCAGTTCTTC
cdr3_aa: CASNSYNEQFF

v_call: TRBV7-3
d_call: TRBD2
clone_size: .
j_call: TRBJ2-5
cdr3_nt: TGTGCCAGCAGCTTAGGTCTTCTAGCGGGGAGCCAAGAGACCCAGTACTTC
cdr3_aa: CASSLGLLAGSQETQYF

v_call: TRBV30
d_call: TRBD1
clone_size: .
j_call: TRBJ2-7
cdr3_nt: TGTGCCTGGAGCCCATCTTACTCCGGGACAGGGAGTCACGAGCAGTACTTC
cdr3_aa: CAWSPSYSGTGSHEQYF

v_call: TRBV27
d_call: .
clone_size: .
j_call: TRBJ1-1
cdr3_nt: TGTGCCAGCAGTTTTCGATGGGGCACCGAGAACACTGAAGCTTTCTTT
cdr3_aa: CASSFRWGTENTEAFF

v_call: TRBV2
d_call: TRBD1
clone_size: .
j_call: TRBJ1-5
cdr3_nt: TGTGCCATCGGAACAGGGGTAGATCAGCCCCAGCATTTT
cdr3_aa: CAIGTGVDQPQHF

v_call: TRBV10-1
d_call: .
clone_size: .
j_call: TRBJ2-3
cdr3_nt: TGCGCCAGCAGTTTGCGGGGGCCCACAGATACGCAGTATTTT
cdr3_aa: CASSLRGPTDTQYF

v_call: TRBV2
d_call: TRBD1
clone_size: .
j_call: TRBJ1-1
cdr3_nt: TGTGCCAGCAGTGAAGTGGCAGACAGGGAAGGTTGGGCTGAAGCTTTCTTT
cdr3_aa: CASSEVADREGWAEAFF

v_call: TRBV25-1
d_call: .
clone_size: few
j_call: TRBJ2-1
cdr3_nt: TGTGCCAGCTCACAGGCGGATGAGCAGTTCTTC
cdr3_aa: CASSQADEQFF

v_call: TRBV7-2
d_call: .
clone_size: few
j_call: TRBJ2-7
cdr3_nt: TGTGCCAGCAGCGGGCGGGGTGGGCGGTGGGGGGAGCAGTACTTC
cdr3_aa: CASSGRGGRWGEQYF

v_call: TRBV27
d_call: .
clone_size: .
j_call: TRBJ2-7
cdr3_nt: TGTGCCAGCTCGGCGGCCAGCTCCTACGAGCAGTACTTC
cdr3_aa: CASSAASSYEQYF

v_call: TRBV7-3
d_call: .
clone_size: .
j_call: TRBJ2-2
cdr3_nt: TGTGCCAGCAGCACAAGTGGACCGGGGGTAGGCACCGGGGAGCTGTTTTTT
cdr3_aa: CASSTSGPGVGTGELFF